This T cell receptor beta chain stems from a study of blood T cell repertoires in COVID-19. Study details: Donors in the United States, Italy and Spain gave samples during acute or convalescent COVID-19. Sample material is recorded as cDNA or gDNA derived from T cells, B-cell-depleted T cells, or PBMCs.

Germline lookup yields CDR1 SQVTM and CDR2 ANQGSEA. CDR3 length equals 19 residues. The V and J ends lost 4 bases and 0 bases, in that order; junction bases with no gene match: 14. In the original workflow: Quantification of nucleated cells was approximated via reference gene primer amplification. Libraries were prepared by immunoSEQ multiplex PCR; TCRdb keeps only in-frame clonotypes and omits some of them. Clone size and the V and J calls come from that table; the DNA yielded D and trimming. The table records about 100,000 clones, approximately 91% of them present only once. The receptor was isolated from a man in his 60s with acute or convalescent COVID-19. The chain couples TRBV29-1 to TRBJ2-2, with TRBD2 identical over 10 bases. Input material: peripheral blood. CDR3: CSVAVMGLAGVANTGELFF. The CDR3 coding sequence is TGCAGCGTTGCGGTGATGGGGCTAGCGGGAGTTGCGAACACCGGGGAGCTGTTTTTT.